At least ten counts were recorded for the clone carrying this T cell receptor (beta chain). The CDR3 covers 18 residues. Germline lookup yields CDR1 MGHRA and CDR2 YSYEKL. With 2 bases clipped from V and 2 bases from J, the junction kept 10 bases outside the gene matches. In TCRdb, the 5' RACE reads were re-called with MiXCR into one record per CDR3 protein. The repertoire consists of 300,000 to 400,000 distinct CDR3 sequences, with approximately 22% occurring once and the leading ten covering roughly 13%. The data belong to a study of CD8 T cells in ankylosing spondylitis. The source material was blood, either unsorted or a sorted T cell fraction (not recorded which). This receptor was obtained from a male donor with ankylosing spondylitis or in good health (not recorded which). The chain is built from TRBV4-1 and TRBJ2-1, with 9 bases aligning to TRBD1. The CDR3 protein is CASSQIGGGQGAYNEQFF. The CDR3 DNA follows: TGCGCCAGCAGCCAAATAGGAGGGGGACAGGGTGCCTACAATGAGCAGTTCTTC.